The clone carrying this TCR beta chain is a singleton in its sample. As yet, its antigen is unknown. The data were taken from a study of vaccination effects on CD4 cells after COVID-19. About the study: Relative to the second dose, post-vaccine samples were obtained a median of 72 days later. Overall study findings and caveats: Whether induced by infection or by vaccine, clones showed marked clonal contraction late after vaccination.

V trimming: 8 bases; J trimming: 1 base; junction bases outside the gene matches: 12. The length of the CDR3 is 18 residues. Germline lookup yields CDR1 LGHDT and CDR2 YNNKEL (reference sequence). Subsequent to a culture period of more than 8 days, CD4+ T cells were isolated. Infection dated between March and December 2020, before the Alpha, Beta and Delta variants reached the United States. Two-dose vaccination with either BNT162b2 or mRNA-1273 was given to the participants. The data were produced by immunoSEQ multiplex PCR, yet TCRdb's version contains in-frame clones alone and is incomplete. This table has around 53,000 clones, under 85% appearing once.

The receptor comes from a human donor who had a prior SARS-CoV-2 infection. The source was CD4+ T cells from PBMCs cultured without peptide, collected after COVID-19 vaccination. The chain has TRBV3-1 (or the pseudogene TRBV3-2) and TRBJ2-3; 13 bases align to TRBD2. DNA for the CDR3: TGTGCCAGCTCCCGACTAGCGGGGGGCCTAAGGGGCACAGATACGCAGTATTTT. It codes for CASSRLAGGLRGTDTQYF.